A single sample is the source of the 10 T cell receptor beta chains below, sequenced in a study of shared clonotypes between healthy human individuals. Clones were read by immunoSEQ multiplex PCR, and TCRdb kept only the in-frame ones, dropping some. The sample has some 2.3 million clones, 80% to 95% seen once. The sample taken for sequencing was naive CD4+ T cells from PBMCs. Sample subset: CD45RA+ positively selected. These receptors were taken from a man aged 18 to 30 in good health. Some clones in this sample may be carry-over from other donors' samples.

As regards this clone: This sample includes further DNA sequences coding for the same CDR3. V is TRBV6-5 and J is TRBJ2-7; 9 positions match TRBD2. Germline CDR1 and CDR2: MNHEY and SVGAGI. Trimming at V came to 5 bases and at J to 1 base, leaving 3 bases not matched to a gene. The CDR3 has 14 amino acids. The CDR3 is CASSPSGRSYEQYF. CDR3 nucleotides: TGTGCCAGCAGTCCAAGCGGGAGGTCCTACGAGCAGTACTTC.

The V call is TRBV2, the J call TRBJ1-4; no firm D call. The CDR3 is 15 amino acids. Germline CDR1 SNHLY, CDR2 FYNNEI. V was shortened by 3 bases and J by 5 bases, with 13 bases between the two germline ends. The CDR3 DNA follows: TGTGCCAGCAGTGATAGAACGGCCACGAATGAAAAACTGTTTTTT. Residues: CASSDRTATNEKLFF.

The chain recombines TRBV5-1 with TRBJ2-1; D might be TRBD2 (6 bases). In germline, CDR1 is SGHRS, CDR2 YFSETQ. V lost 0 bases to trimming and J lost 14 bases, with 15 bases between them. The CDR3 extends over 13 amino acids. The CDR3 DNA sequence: TGCGCCAGCAGCTTGGCCTCATTGACTAGTAAGTTCTTC. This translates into CASSLASLTSKFF.

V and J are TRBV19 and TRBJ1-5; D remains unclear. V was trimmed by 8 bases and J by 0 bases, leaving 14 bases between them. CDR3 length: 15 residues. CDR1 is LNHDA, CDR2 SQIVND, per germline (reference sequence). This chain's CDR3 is CASRYSSYSNQPQHF. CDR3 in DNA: TGTGCCAGTCGTTATAGTAGCTATAGCAATCAGCCCCAGCATTTT.

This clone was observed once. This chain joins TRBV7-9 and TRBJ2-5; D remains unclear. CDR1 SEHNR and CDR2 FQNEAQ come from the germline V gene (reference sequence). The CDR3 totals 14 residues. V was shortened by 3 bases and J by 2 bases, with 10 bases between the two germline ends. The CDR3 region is CASSLRSKQETQYF. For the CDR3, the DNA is TGTGCCAGCAGCTTGCGGTCCAAACAAGAGACCCAGTACTTC. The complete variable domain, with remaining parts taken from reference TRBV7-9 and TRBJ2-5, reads DTGVSQNPRHKITKRGQNVTFRCDPISEHNRLYWYRQTLGQGPEFLTYFQNEAQLEKSRLLSDRFSAERPKGSFSTLEIQRTEQGDSAMYLCASSLRSKQETQYFGPGTRLLVL.

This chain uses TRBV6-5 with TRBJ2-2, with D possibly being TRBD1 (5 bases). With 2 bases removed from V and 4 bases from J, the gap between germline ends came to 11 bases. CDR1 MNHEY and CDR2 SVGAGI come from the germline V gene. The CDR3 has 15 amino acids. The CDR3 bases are TGTGCCAGCAGTTACACACCGACAGTCACCGGGGAGCTGTTTTTT. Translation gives CASSYTPTVTGELFF.

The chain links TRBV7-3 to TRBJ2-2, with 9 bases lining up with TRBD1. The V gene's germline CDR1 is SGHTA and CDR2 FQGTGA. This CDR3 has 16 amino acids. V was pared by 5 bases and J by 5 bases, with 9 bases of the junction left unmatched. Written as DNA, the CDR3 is TGTGCCAGCAGCCCCTCCCGGGACAGGGCTACCGGGGAGCTGTTTTTT. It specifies CASSPSRDRATGELFF.

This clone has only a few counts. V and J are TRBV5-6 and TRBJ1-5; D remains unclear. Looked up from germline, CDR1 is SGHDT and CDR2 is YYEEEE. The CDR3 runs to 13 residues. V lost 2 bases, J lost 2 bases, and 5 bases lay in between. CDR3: CASSFGGNQPQHF. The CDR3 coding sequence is TGTGCCAGCAGCTTTGGGGGCAATCAGCCCCAGCATTTT.

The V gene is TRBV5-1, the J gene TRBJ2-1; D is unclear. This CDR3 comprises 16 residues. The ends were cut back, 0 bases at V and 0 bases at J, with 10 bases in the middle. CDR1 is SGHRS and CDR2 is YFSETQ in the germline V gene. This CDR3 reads CASSLAPQSSYNEQFF. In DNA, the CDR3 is TGCGCCAGCAGCTTGGCCCCCCAGAGCTCCTACAATGAGCAGTTCTTC. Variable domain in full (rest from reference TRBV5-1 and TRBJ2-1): KAGVTQTPRYLIKTRGQQVTLSCSPISGHRSVSWYQQTPGQGLQFLFEYFSETQRNKGNFPGRFSGRQFSNSRSEMNVSTLELGDSALYLCASSLAPQSSYNEQFFGPGTRLTVL.

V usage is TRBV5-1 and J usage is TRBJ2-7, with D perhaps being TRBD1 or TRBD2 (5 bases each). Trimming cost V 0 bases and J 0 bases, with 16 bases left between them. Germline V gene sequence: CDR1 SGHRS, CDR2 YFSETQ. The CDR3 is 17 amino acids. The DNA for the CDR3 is TGCGCCAGCAGCTTGGGGGGGTATGGGCCATACTCCTACGAGCAGTACTTC. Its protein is CASSLGGYGPYSYEQYF.